This T cell receptor (beta chain) came from a study of PD-L1 blockade in urothelial cancer. Study as a whole: Male sex and bladder-origin urothelial cancer characterized about 85% of the roughly 29 patients. Before enrollment, 0 to 3 chemotherapy regimens had been given to patients.

Here immunoSEQ multiplex PCR was the method, and the copy in TCRdb shows in-frame clones only, minus some. The repertoire holds about 88,000 clones, with roughly nine tenths as singletons. Germline V gives CDR1 SGDLS, CDR2 YYNGEE. The CDR3 is 15 residues long. V was clipped by 4 bases and J by 3 bases; unmatched bases: 10. The sequencing here drew on PBMCs, taken around atezolizumab (anti-PD-L1) treatment. This chain links TRBV9 with TRBJ2-7; 7 bases map to TRBD2. This TCR was sampled from a man aged 55 to 69 with urothelial cancer. The CDR3 nucleotides are TGTGCCAGCAGCCCGACGACTAGCCCTATCTACGAGCAGTACTTC. Its protein is CASSPTTSPIYEQYF. The full variable domain, rest sourced from reference TRBV9 and TRBJ2-7, is DSGVTQTPKHLITATGQRVTLRCSPRSGDLSVYWYQQSLDQGLQFLIQYYNGEERAKGNILERFSAQQFPDLHSELNLSSLELGDSALYFCASSPTTSPIYEQYFGPGTRLTVT.